This T cell receptor (beta chain) was obtained from a study of blood T cell repertoires in COVID-19. Across the study: There were acute and convalescent COVID-19 samples, and they came from the United States, Italy and Spain.

This table comes from immunoSEQ multiplex PCR, and its TCRdb copy is limited to in-frame clones, with some not included. The sample lists about 380,000 clones; around 84% were seen once. The V end lost 0 bases, the J end lost 6 bases, and 8 bases lay between the germline ends. The CDR3 consists of 13 residues. CDR1 and CDR2 from the germline V gene are MNHEY and SVGAGI. V is TRBV6-5 and J is TRBJ1-2, with a tentative D call TRBD1 (5 bases). This receptor was taken from a woman aged 18 to 35 with acute or convalescent COVID-19. Sequences were obtained from peripheral blood. The CDR3 DNA sequence: TGTGCCAGCAGTTACTCAGGGGCCGATGGCTACACCTTC. It translates to CASSYSGADGYTF.